The 27 T cell receptor beta chains presented below share a single source sample, sequenced in a study of regulatory T cells in long-lasting Graves disease. The time point here: newly diagnosed GD, antithyroid drugs for less than 3 months. With RNA extracted from PBMCs as input, the TCR library was made. To make TCR beta libraries, researchers used iRepertoire HTBI primers and Arm-PCR of CDR3 regions. TCRdb independently ran MiXCR on the multiplex PCR reads; one entry per CDR3 protein. The sample has roughly 430,000 distinct CDR3 sequences; about 17% are singletons. The same data also went into a second study, on T cells in Graves' hyperthyroidism and ophthalmopathy.

The sequenced sample was peripheral blood mononuclear cells (PBMCs), obtained at new diagnosis, from a patient treated with antithyroid drugs. The receptors shown here come from a woman in her 30s with Graves disease.

With respect to this clonotype: This clone may be a read error of a much larger clone one base away. The genes are TRBV4-3 and TRBJ2-4; the D is unclear. CDR3 size: 15 residues. The V end was cut by 0 bases, the J end by 13 bases, with 19 bases between. Germline assignment: CDR1 LGHNA and CDR2 YSLEER. The CDR3 coding sequence is TGCGCCAGCAGCCAAGATCGCGAGACCGCCGGCATGCAGTACTTC. It is translated as CASSQDRETAGMQYF.

The chain is built from TRBV7-2 and TRBJ2-6; 8 bases fit TRBD2. V gave up 4 bases and J gave up 0 bases; unmatched junction bases: 14. The length of the CDR3 is 20 residues. Germline V gene sequence: CDR1 SGHTA, CDR2 FQGNSA. This CDR3 is CASSSIRLAPGFSGANVLTF. The DNA of the CDR3 is TGTGCCAGCAGCTCCATCAGACTAGCGCCAGGATTCTCTGGGGCCAACGTCCTGACTTTC.

This clonotype was counted a few times. The chain carries TRBV20-1 and TRBJ1-5; D uncertain. The CDR3 extends over 14 amino acids. Trimming took 0 bases from V and 3 from J, leaving 9 bases between them. CDR1 is DFQATT and CDR2 is SNEGSKA in the germline V gene (reference sequence). The CDR3 spells CSARDLGNNQPQHF. The CDR3 DNA follows: TGCAGTGCTAGAGATCTGGGTAACAATCAGCCCCAGCATTTT.

This clonotype was detected ten times or more. The chain couples TRBV24-1 to TRBJ2-5; D possibly corresponds to TRBD1 (6 bases). Germline V CDR1 and CDR2: KGHDR, SFDVKD. This CDR3 is built from 16 residues. V was clipped by 4 bases and J by 2 bases, with 16 bases between them. The chain's CDR3 is CATSDSRGVSQETQYF. DNA of the CDR3: TGTGCCACCAGTGACTCCAGGGGAGTATCTCAAGAGACCCAGTACTTC.

The chain uses TRBV4-2 and TRBJ2-1, with D possibly matching TRBD1 (7 bases). From germline, CDR1 is LGHNA and CDR2 YNFKEQ. The CDR3 length is 18 residues. The V gene lost 1 base and the J gene lost 6 bases, with 22 bases spanning the gap. Here the CDR3 reads CASSQGAPSGGPSNEQFF. The CDR3 coding sequence is TGTGCCAGCAGCCAAGGGGCCCCTTCAGGGGGGCCCTCCAATGAGCAGTTCTTC.

This clonotype was counted only a few times. The chain couples TRBV25-1 to TRBJ1-4; the match to TRBD1 covers 9 bases. The germline gives CDR1 MGHDK, CDR2 SYGVNS. Germline trimming cut 1 base from V and 5 bases from J; bases unmatched to any gene: 2. The CDR3 is 15 residues long. The CDR3 loop reads CASSESGTGNEKLFF. In DNA, the CDR3 is TGTGCCAGCAGTGAATCCGGGACAGGGAATGAAAAACTGTTTTTT. Full variable domain (missing parts from reference TRBV25-1 and TRBJ1-4): EADIYQTPRYLVIGTGKKITLECSQTMGHDKMYWYQQDPGMELHLIHYSYGVNSTEKGDLSSESTVSRIRTEHFPLTLESARPSHTSQYLCASSESGTGNEKLFFGSGTQLSVL.

Only a few counts were recorded for this clonotype. Here the CDR3 reads CAISEKDAANTDTQYF. The DNA of the CDR3 is TGTGCCATCAGTGAGAAGGACGCAGCGAACACAGATACGCAGTATTTT. The rearrangement joins TRBV10-3 to TRBJ2-3; D uncertain. Germline CDR1 reads ENHRY; CDR2 reads SYGVKD. Deletions cut 2 bases from V and 2 bases from J, with 14 bases between. The CDR3 is made up of 16 amino acids.

This clonotype was detected once. V and J are TRBV28 and TRBJ2-3, with 11 bases lining up with TRBD1. V was clipped by 6 bases and J by 2 bases; unmatched bases: 7. The length of the CDR3 is 16 residues. The V gene's germline CDR1 is MDHEN and CDR2 SYDVKM. CDR3 coding DNA: TGTGCCAGCAGACTTGGGACAGGGGGTTACACAGATACGCAGTATTTT. It specifies CASRLGTGGYTDTQYF.

The sample holds many counts of this clonotype. The V call is TRBV14, the J call TRBJ2-1, with D unclear. Germline loops: CDR1 SGHDN, CDR2 FVKESK. V lost 3 bases and J 3 bases, leaving 6 bases between the germline ends. CDR3 length: 13 residues. The chain's CDR3 is CASSHRIYNEQFF. The DNA of the CDR3 is TGTGCCAGCAGCCACCGTATCTACAATGAGCAGTTCTTC.

This sequence joins TRBV28 and TRBJ2-6, with 7 nucleotides matching TRBD1. The trim removed 5 bases at V and 2 bases at J, leaving 9 bases unmatched. Germline V CDR1 and CDR2: MDHEN, SYDVKM. The CDR3 covers 17 residues. The CDR3 sequence: CASSANQGVAGANVLTF. CDR3 nucleotide sequence: TGTGCCAGCAGTGCTAATCAGGGGGTAGCTGGGGCCAACGTCCTGACTTTC.

Concerning this clonotype itself: A read error is possible here, since a much larger clone lies one base away. V usage is TRBV18 and J usage is TRBJ2-1; TRBD1 matches at 7 bases. With the DNA end fitting TRBJ2-5 better, the J assignment may be wrong. Germline CDR1 KGHSH, CDR2 LQKENI. The CDR3 extends over 13 amino acids. CDR3 region: CASLSPGGETQYF. DNA of the CDR3: TGTGCCAGCCTAAGTCCAGGGGGAGAGACCCAGTACTTC.

This clonotype has a handful of counts. V and J are TRBV19 and TRBJ2-7, with 7 positions matching TRBD2. V lost 10 bases and J lost 3; bases outside the gene matches: 12. CDR3 length: 14 amino acids. Germline loops: CDR1 LNHDA, CDR2 SQIVND (reference sequence). The CDR3 nucleotides are TGTGCCACCACCTCCCCTAGCGGATTCTACGAGCAGTACTTC. This gives the protein CATTSPSGFYEQYF.

The chain has TRBV27 and TRBJ1-5, with D perhaps TRBD1 (6 bases). Germline V CDR1 and CDR2: MNHEY, SMNVEV (reference sequence). With 5 bases removed from V and 7 bases from J, the gap between germline ends came to 15 bases. This CDR3 contains 14 residues. The CDR3 DNA reads TGTGCCAGCAGTCTTGGGTCAGGGGACCAGCCCCAGCATTTT. Translation: CASSLGSGDQPQHF.

The table lists this clonotype with a few counts. The chain is built from TRBV27 and TRBJ2-1; the D gene is possibly TRBD2 (6 bases). CDR3 length equals 16 residues. Trimming pared 4 bases from V and 4 bases from J, leaving 17 bases between. The germline V gene encodes CDR1 MNHEY and CDR2 SMNVEV (reference sequence). The CDR3 DNA reads as TGTGCCAGCAGTTGGGGAAATGGCGGGATTTACAATGAGCAGTTCTTC. This codes for CASSWGNGGIYNEQFF.

This clonotype was counted at least ten times. The rearrangement joins TRBV14 to TRBJ2-3; 9 positions match TRBD2. CDR3 length equals 16 residues. V trimming: 0 bases; J trimming: 6 bases; junction bases outside the gene matches: 7. Germline CDR1 is SGHDN and CDR2 is FVKESK. The CDR3 region has the DNA TGTGCCAGCAGCCAAGATTTCGGCGGGAGGGGCGATACGCAGTATTTT. Translating gives CASSQDFGGRGDTQYF.

The sample holds a few counts of this clonotype. A read error may produce the germline difference seen at one junction end. The rearrangement joins TRBV12-3 or TRBV12-4 to TRBJ2-7; D is undetermined. This CDR3 has 13 amino acids. CDR3 in DNA: TGTACCAGCAGCCCGACCGTCCTACGCGAGCAGTACTTC. Translating gives CTSSPTVLREQYF.

This clonotype was counted at least ten times. The chain is built from TRBV7-2 and TRBJ2-7, with 9 bases identical to TRBD1. Germline V gene lookup returns CDR1 SGHTA and CDR2 FQGNSA. The CDR3 has 14 amino acids. V lost 8 bases and J lost 6; bases outside the gene matches: 11. Here the CDR3 reads CASSTGGPGGEQYF. CDR3 bases: TGTGCCAGCTCAACAGGGGGCCCAGGAGGCGAGCAGTACTTC.

For the CDR3, the DNA is TGCGCCAGCAGCAACGGGGGGGGGGTCCAAGAGACCCAGTACTTC. Translating it yields CASSNGGGVQETQYF. The chain has TRBV5-1 and TRBJ2-5, with TRBD2 identical over 8 bases. Germline assignment: CDR1 SGHRS and CDR2 YFSETQ. After removal of 4 bases from V and 1 base from J, the junction contained 6 bases not matched to a gene. CDR3 length equals 15 residues.

About this clonotype itself: A read error may be the cause here, since a much bigger clone is one base away. The chain is built from TRBV5-1 and TRBJ1-4, with 8 bases lining up with TRBD1. Germline V gives CDR1 SGHRS, CDR2 YFSETQ. This CDR3 is 14 amino acids long. CDR3 sequence: CASSGGQGRENLFF. DNA for the CDR3: TGCGCCAGCAGCGGCGGACAGGGACGCGAAAATCTGTTTTTT.

This clonotype appeared many times. The chain carries TRBV28 and TRBJ1-5; D gene uncertain. Trimming cost V 10 bases and J 1 base, with 8 bases left between them. CDR1 is MDHEN, CDR2 SYDVKM, per germline. The CDR3 spans 12 residues. The DNA for the CDR3 is TGTGCCACCCGCGGGAGCAATCAGCCCCAGCATTTT. Translated: CATRGSNQPQHF.

A note on this clonotype: A junction boundary mismatches the germline segment, possibly from a read error. The genes are TRBV11-2 and TRBJ2-7; D perhaps matches TRBD1 (5 bases). Germline CDR1 is SGHAT and CDR2 is FQNNGV. The length of the CDR3 is 15 residues. CDR3 sequence (DNA): TGCGCCAGCAGCCAATTTGGACACGACTCCTACGAGCAGTACTTC. Its protein is CASSQFGHDSYEQYF. Full variable domain (remainder filled in from reference TRBV11-2 and TRBJ2-7): EAGVAQSPRYKIIEKRQSVAFWCNPISGHATLYWYQQILGQGPKLLIQFQNNGVVDDSQLPKDRFSAERLKGVDSTLKIQPAKLEDSAVYLCASSQFGHDSYEQYFGPGTRLTVT.

In its sample, this clonotype was seen many times. The rearrangement joins TRBV6-1 to TRBJ2-6, with 12 bases aligning to TRBD1. Per germline, CDR1 MNHNS and CDR2 SASEGT. The CDR3 runs 20 residues. V dropped 4 bases and J dropped 3; count of bases not matched to a gene: 13. CDR3 protein: CASSASGTGGDPGGANVLTF. CDR3 DNA: TGTGCCAGCAGTGCCTCCGGGACAGGGGGCGACCCGGGTGGGGCCAACGTCCTGACTTTC.

At least ten counts were recorded for this clonotype. This CDR3 reads CSAAIDTQYF. CDR3 DNA sequence: TGCAGTGCAGCCATAGATACGCAGTATTTT. The rearrangement links TRBV20-1 to TRBJ2-3; D remains unclear. CDR1 is DFQATT, CDR2 SNEGSKA, per germline (reference sequence). Between the trimmed V and J ends, which lost 6 bases and 5 bases, there was a span of 6 bases. This CDR3 has 10 residues.

At least ten counts were recorded for this clonotype. The chain links TRBV10-1 to TRBJ2-3, with 7 bases identical to TRBD1. V was pared by 4 bases and J by 4 bases, with 8 bases of the junction left unmatched. The germline CDR1 and CDR2 sequences are WNHNN and SYGVQD (reference sequence). The CDR3 is made up of 15 amino acids. The CDR3 region is CASSGSRGSSDTQYF. The CDR3 DNA follows: TGCGCCAGCAGTGGTAGCAGGGGGAGCTCAGATACGCAGTATTTT.

The genes are TRBV3-1 and TRBJ2-2; D might be TRBD1 (6 bases). CDR3 size: 15 residues. With 2 bases removed from V and 6 bases from J, the gap between germline ends came to 13 bases. Germline CDR1 and CDR2: LGHDT and YNNKEL (reference sequence). This chain's CDR3 is CASSQLGNRAGELFF. The CDR3 DNA is TGTGCCAGCAGCCAACTGGGGAACAGGGCCGGGGAGCTGTTTTTT.

Ten or more counts support this clonotype. DNA for the CDR3: TGTGCCAGCAGTAGTGGTTACGGGAAGACCCAGTACTTC. It translates to CASSSGYGKTQYF. This rearrangement joins TRBV7-9 to TRBJ2-5; maybe TRBD2 (5 bases). The CDR3 contains 13 residues. Looked up from germline, CDR1 is SEHNR and CDR2 is FQNEAQ (reference sequence). V dropped 6 bases and J dropped 6 bases, with 14 bases sitting between them. Variable domain in full (rest from reference TRBV7-9 and TRBJ2-5): DTGVSQNPRHKITKRGQNVTFRCDPISEHNRLYWYRQTLGQGPEFLTYFQNEAQLEKSRLLSDRFSAERPKGSFSTLEIQRTEQGDSAMYLCASSSGYGKTQYFGPGTRLLVL.

This clonotype has at least ten counts. The rearrangement uses TRBV28 and TRBJ1-2; tentative D call: TRBD1 (6 bases). Trimming removed 5 bases at V and 6 bases at J, with 10 bases between. Germline CDR1 MDHEN, CDR2 SYDVKM. The CDR3 consists of 12 residues. The CDR3 nucleotides are TGTGCCAGCAGTATCACAGGGAATGGCTACACCTTC. Amino acids: CASSITGNGYTF.